These T cell receptor beta chains were read from a single sample in a study of STAT5B mutations in CD4+ large granular lymphocyte leukemia. Sequencing was performed with immunoSEQ multiplex PCR; in TCRdb, only in-frame clones are kept and a portion is missing. The sample lists around 33,000 clones, about four fifths occurring once. Input material: CD4+ T cells from blood buffy coats. The receptor set was obtained from a human donor in good health. Both conserved end residues are part of each CDR3. The order of the fields is V gene, clone size, J gene, D gene, CDR3 DNA, CDR3 protein. D genes are given only for firm matches. Size values are once, few and many counts, or a class for expanded clones, and some rows have none.

TRBV10-3	.	TRBJ1-2	.	TGTGCCATCAGTGAGTCTGAGGCAGGGGTTAACTATGGCTACACCTTC	CAISESEAGVNYGYTF
TRBV7-2	.	TRBJ1-1	.	TGTGCCAGCGGACAAGACAGGACTAACACTGAAGCTTTCTTT	CASGQDRTNTEAFF
TRBV6-4	.	TRBJ2-6	.	TGTGCCAGCAGTCACAGGGCTGGGGCCAACGTCCTGACTTTC	CASSHRAGANVLTF
TRBV5-1	.	TRBJ2-2	.	TGCGCCAGCAGCTTGGACGCCGGGAGGAACACCGGGGAGCTGTTTTTT	CASSLDAGRNTGELFF
TRBV19	few	TRBJ1-1	.	TGTGCCAGTAGTCAATTGACAGGAAGAGGCGCTGAAGCTTTCTTT	CASSQLTGRGAEAFF
TRBV28	.	TRBJ1-6	.	TGTGCCAGCAGCTACCCATGGGCACCGGGACAACTTAATTCACCCCTCCACTTT	CASSYPWAPGQLNSPLHF
TRBV28	.	TRBJ2-3	.	TGTGCCAGCACAGGAACTAGGATCCGATATAAGACAGATACGCAGTATTTT	CASTGTRIRYKTDTQYF
TRBV7-8	few	TRBJ2-3	TRBD2	TGTGCCAGCGGGAAGCGGGACCGCACAGATACGCAGTATTTT	CASGKRDRTDTQYF
TRBV28	.	TRBJ1-2	.	TGTGCCAGCAGCTCCGGACAGACAGAGGGCTACACCTTC	CASSSGQTEGYTF
TRBV4-3	.	TRBJ2-3	TRBD2	TGCGCCAGCAGCCAAGATGGCACTAGCGGGTTCGGCACAGATACGCAGTATTTT	CASSQDGTSGFGTDTQYF
TRBV6-5	.	TRBJ1-2	.	TGTGCCAGCAGTTACCGAGCTAAATTATATGGCTACACCTTC	CASSYRAKLYGYTF
TRBV7-2	.	TRBJ2-1	TRBD2	TGTGCCAGCAGCCCGGGGAGGGATAACAATGAGCAGTTCTTC	CASSPGRDNNEQFF
TRBV5-6	few	TRBJ2-4	.	TGTGCCAGCAGCTTGGGTGGCACCATGTCAAGCATTCAGTACTTC	CASSLGGTMSSIQYF
TRBV28	.	TRBJ2-7	.	TGTGCCAGGGCCATCTTCCTTGCCTACGAGCAGTACTTC	CARAIFLAYEQYF
TRBV7-2	.	TRBJ2-7	.	TGTGCCAGCTCCCTCCAGGGGTACTACGAGCAGTACTTC	CASSLQGYYEQYF
TRBV20-1	.	TRBJ2-1	.	TGCAGTGCTAGTCCGCGCTGGGAGCAGTTCTTC	CSASPRWEQFF
TRBV7-2	.	TRBJ2-2	.	TGTGCCAGCAGCTTACGGACAACGAACACCGGGGAGCTGTTTTTT	CASSLRTTNTGELFF
TRBV23-1	.	TRBJ1-4	TRBD1	TGCGCCAGCAGTCACGCACCCTCCGACAGGGGTGAAAAACTGTTTTTT	CASSHAPSDRGEKLFF
TRBV7-2	.	TRBJ2-7	.	TGTGCCAGCAGCTTAACGGCAGCCAACTCCTACGAGCAGTACTTC	CASSLTAANSYEQYF
TRBV2	few	TRBJ1-4	.	TGTGCCAGCAGTGAGCTACTGGCCGTGGAGAATGAAAAACTGTTTTTT	CASSELLAVENEKLFF
TRBV10-3	.	TRBJ2-6	.	TGTGCCATCAGCGCCGGGACGGTCTCTGGGGCCAACGTCCTGACTTTC	CAISAGTVSGANVLTF
TRBV25-1	.	TRBJ1-2	.	TGTGCCAGCAGTTCCGGGAACATCTATGGCTACACCTTC	CASSSGNIYGYTF
TRBV7-2	once	TRBJ2-3	.	TGTGCCAGCAGCTTAAGTATTGCGGGCGGGGGCACAGATACGCAGTATTTT	CASSLSIAGGGTDTQYF
TRBV19	.	TRBJ1-5	.	TGTGCCAGTAGTATGGGGGGCGAGGGTCAGCCCCAGCATTTT	CASSMGGEGQPQHF
TRBV5-1	.	TRBJ1-1	.	TGCGCCAGCAGCTTGGCCGCGGACCGCCGGGACACTGAAGCTTTCTTT	CASSLAADRRDTEAFF
TRBV9	.	TRBJ2-5	TRBD2	TGTGCCAGCAGCAGACTCACGGGACTAGCGGGGGAGACCCAGTACTTC	CASSRLTGLAGETQYF
TRBV10-2	.	TRBJ2-3	TRBD2	TGCGCCAGCAGTGAGTCGATGGGACTAGCGACAGATACGCAGTATTTT	CASSESMGLATDTQYF
TRBV27	.	TRBJ2-7	TRBD2	TGTGCCAGCAGCCGAGGCCCTGGGACTAGCGGGAGCTACGAGCAGTACTTC	CASSRGPGTSGSYEQYF
TRBV25-1	.	TRBJ1-1	.	TGTGCCAGCAGTGACGCTAGTTACGGGGCCAGGACTGAAGCTTTCTTT	CASSDASYGARTEAFF
TRBV7-8	.	TRBJ2-5	TRBD1	TGTGCCAGCAAAAACAGGGGCCGGGAGACCCAGTACTTC	CASKNRGRETQYF
TRBV15	.	TRBJ2-7	.	TGTGCCACCAGCAGAGATCAGTTGGCAGGTAGAGTTAGGGAGCAGTACTTC	CATSRDQLAGRVREQYF
TRBV5-4	.	TRBJ2-2	TRBD2	TGTGCCAGCAGCCGGGGGATGACGGGAGGAGGCACCGGGGAGCTGTTTTTT	CASSRGMTGGGTGELFF
TRBV7-8	.	TRBJ2-1	TRBD2	TGTGCCAGCAGGCCCGACTTAGGACTAGCGGGAGACCGACCGTACAATGAGCAGTTCTTC	CASRPDLGLAGDRPYNEQFF
TRBV11-2	.	TRBJ2-5	TRBD2	TGTGCCAGCAGCTCCGGACTGGGGGGGTGGGAGACCCAGTACTTC	CASSSGLGGWETQYF
TRBV7-8	.	TRBJ2-1	.	TGTGCCAGCAGCTTAGGGGGCTTTGTGGGTTCCAATGAGCAGTTCTTC	CASSLGGFVGSNEQFF
TRBV4-1	once	TRBJ2-1	.	TGCGCCAGCAGCCTCCGGCTGGACCGCGGGGATGAGCAGTTCTTC	CASSLRLDRGDEQFF
TRBV5-1	.	TRBJ2-5	TRBD2	TGCGCCAGCAGCTTAGGACTAGCGGGAATCCAAGAGACCCAGTACTTC	CASSLGLAGIQETQYF
TRBV27	once	TRBJ2-7	.	TGTGCCAGCAGTTTATATCGGGCTAAAGAGCGGGAGTACTTC	CASSLYRAKEREYF
TRBV2	.	TRBJ2-3	TRBD2	TGTGCCAGCAGTTCCGGGACTAGCGACACAGATACGCAGTATTTT	CASSSGTSDTDTQYF
TRBV18	.	TRBJ2-3	TRBD2	TGTGCCAGCTCACCACCGATCGGCGGGGGGCGGTCTCCCCTCACAGATACGCAGTATTTT	CASSPPIGGGRSPLTDTQYF
TRBV29-1	once	TRBJ2-1	.	TGCAGCGTAGGGCTCCGGGATGAGCAGTTCTTC	CSVGLRDEQFF
TRBV7-2	.	TRBJ1-1	.	TGTGCCAGCAGACTGAGGGGCACTGAAGCTTTCTTT	CASRLRGTEAFF
TRBV2	.	TRBJ2-3	.	TGTGCCAGTTGCAGCGATAGCACAGATACGCAGTATTTT	CASCSDSTDTQYF
TRBV5-4	.	TRBJ2-3	.	TGTGCCAGCAGCTTTGGAGGGAGAGGCGCAGATACGCAGTATTTT	CASSFGGRGADTQYF
TRBV6-5	.	TRBJ2-7	TRBD1	TGTGCCAGCAGCCCCCGCCGACAGGGGGCCGGCGAGCAGTACTTC	CASSPRRQGAGEQYF
TRBV19	.	TRBJ2-3	.	TGTGCCAGTAAGGAGCAGCCTAGCACAGATACGCAGTATTTT	CASKEQPSTDTQYF
TRBV28	.	TRBJ2-7	.	TGTGCCAGCAGTTCCCCCCTCGTGCCGACCTACGAGCAGTACTTC	CASSSPLVPTYEQYF
TRBV14	.	TRBJ2-5	.	TGTGCCAGCAGCCAAGATAGCGGGACCCAGTACTTC	CASSQDSGTQYF
TRBV5-1	.	TRBJ1-2	.	TGCGCCAGCAGCTTGGGAGACGGAGTAGACGTCGTGGGCTACACCTTC	CASSLGDGVDVVGYTF
TRBV2	.	TRBJ2-2	.	TGTGCCAGCAGTTACAGACAGAACACCGGGGAGCTGTTTTTT	CASSYRQNTGELFF
TRBV29-1	.	TRBJ2-7	.	TGCAGCGCCGCCCCCGCGGCTCGCTACGAGCAGTACTTC	CSAAPAARYEQYF
TRBV6-6	.	TRBJ2-2	.	TGTGCCATTTCTACCGGGACGACTAACACCGGGGAGCTGTTTTTT	CAISTGTTNTGELFF
TRBV29-1	once	TRBJ1-1	TRBD1	TGCAGCGTTGTCCCGGCCGAGGACAGGTCGAACACTGAAGCTTTCTTT	CSVVPAEDRSNTEAFF
TRBV28	.	TRBJ2-7	TRBD1	TGTGCCAGCAGTTTAGGGGGAACAGGGGGCTTACACGAGCAGTACTTC	CASSLGGTGGLHEQYF
TRBV10-3	.	TRBJ1-1	.	TGTGCCATCAGGCGGGCAGGGGCGGACACTGAAGCTTTCTTT	CAIRRAGADTEAFF
TRBV6-5	.	TRBJ1-4	.	TGTGCCAGCAGTACCCGGGTCCTAAATGAAAAACTGTTTTTT	CASSTRVLNEKLFF